This entry lists 24 T cell receptor beta chains sequenced from one sample in a study of T cells in Graves' hyperthyroidism and ophthalmopathy. TCR beta CDR3 regions were amplified from RNA. Initially, a first-round RT-PCR of the TCR CDR3 employed the HTBI primer set. TCRdb ran MiXCR on the multiplex PCR reads and lists one entry per CDR3 protein. The table records about 690,000 distinct CDR3 sequences, 17% of them present only once. Source material: blood. These receptors came from a man in his fifties with Graves' hyperthyroidism.

There are many counts of this clonotype. The chain employs TRBV6-2 or TRBV6-3 and TRBJ2-2; D is possibly TRBD1 (6 bases). V lost 9 bases, J lost 0 bases, and 17 bases lay in between. Germline V gene lookup returns CDR1 MNHEY and CDR2 SVGEGT. CDR3 length equals 16 residues. CDR3: CASLGDKPSNTGELFF. The CDR3 DNA reads as TGTGCCAGTTTAGGGGACAAGCCGTCGAACACCGGGGAGCTGTTTTTT.

This clonotype was counted ten times or more. The rearrangement links TRBV10-3 to TRBJ2-5; D possibly corresponds to TRBD2 (7 bases). Trimming removed 8 bases from V and 2 bases from J, with 12 bases in between. Germline V gene sequence: CDR1 ENHRY, CDR2 SYGVKD. The CDR3 runs to 13 residues. The CDR3 reads CAIWGGGQETQYF. As DNA, the CDR3 is TGTGCCATCTGGGGGGGCGGACAAGAGACCCAGTACTTC.

The rearrangement joins TRBV11-2 to TRBJ2-7, with 9 bases identical to TRBD2. Germline CDR1 is SGHAT and CDR2 is FQNNGV. J was trimmed by 4 bases and V by 6 bases; bases with no gene match: 10. This CDR3 has 15 amino acids. The chain's CDR3 is CASRRPGLAIYEQYF. CDR3 sequence (DNA): TGTGCCAGCAGACGCCCGGGACTAGCCATTTACGAGCAGTACTTC.

The chain employs TRBV10-2 and TRBJ2-7, with 10 positions matching TRBD2. After removal of 9 bases from V and 5 bases from J, the junction contained 7 bases not matched to a gene. Germline CDR1 WSHSY, CDR2 SAAADI. The CDR3 loop spans 13 amino acids. CDR3 in amino acids: CASGRLAGHEQYF. Here the CDR3 DNA reads TGCGCCAGTGGGCGACTAGCGGGCCACGAGCAGTACTTC.

This sequence joins TRBV20-1 and TRBJ1-6, with unresolved D. The germline gives CDR1 DFQATT, CDR2 SNEGSKA (reference sequence). The CDR3 runs 17 residues. Deletions cut 1 base from V and 0 bases from J, with 13 bases between. The chain's CDR3 is CSARASGPSSYNSPLHF. CDR3 sequence (DNA): TGCAGTGCTAGAGCCTCTGGACCCAGCTCCTATAATTCACCCCTCCACTTT.

This clonotype has more than one count but fewer than ten. The chain has TRBV6-1 and TRBJ2-3; 9 bases are shared with TRBD1. CDR3 length equals 16 residues. The V and J ends lost 5 bases and 4 bases, in that order; junction bases with no gene match: 10. CDR1 and CDR2 from the germline V gene are MNHNS and SASEGT. CDR3 sequence reads: CASSSSGTGQPDTQYF. The DNA of the CDR3 is TGTGCCAGCAGTTCATCCGGGACAGGGCAACCAGATACGCAGTATTTT.

A few counts support this clonotype. The chain carries TRBV19 and TRBJ2-7; the D is unclear. This CDR3 has 14 residues. V was pared by 1 base and J by 6 bases, with 13 bases between. Germline CDR1 is LNHDA and CDR2 is SQIVND (reference sequence). The CDR3 nucleotides are TGTGCCAGTAGTATAGGCCCCGCGCCACTCGAGCAGTACTTC. Residues: CASSIGPAPLEQYF.

At least ten counts were recorded for this clonotype. The chain combines TRBV2 with TRBJ2-4; the D is unclear. Per the germline V gene, CDR1 is SNHLY and CDR2 is FYNNEI. Trimming took off 3 bases at V and 0 bases at J, with 9 bases between the two ends. This CDR3 comprises 15 residues. The CDR3 is CASSESVLAKNIQYF. The DNA for the CDR3 is TGTGCCAGCAGTGAGTCTGTACTAGCCAAAAACATTCAGTACTTC.

The chain combines TRBV6-4 with TRBJ2-7; TRBD2 matches 10 bases. V trimming: 7 bases; J trimming: 0 bases; junction bases outside the gene matches: 6. The CDR3 loop spans 15 amino acids. Germline V gene lookup returns CDR1 MRHNA and CDR2 SNTAGT. The CDR3 DNA follows: TGTGCCAGCACCGAGACTAGCGGGCACTCCTACGAGCAGTACTTC. It translates to CASTETSGHSYEQYF.

The genes are TRBV11-1 and TRBJ2-7, with D possibly TRBD2 on 5 matching bases. This CDR3 comprises 15 residues. V lost 5 bases and J 0 bases, leaving 14 bases between the germline ends. Germline V gene sequence: CDR1 SGHAT, CDR2 FQDESV (reference sequence). As DNA, the CDR3 is TGTGCCAGCAGCCCCAGACGGGGAAGCTCCTACGAGCAGTACTTC. Translation gives CASSPRRGSSYEQYF.

This clonotype was found many times. CDR3 bases: TGCAGCGTTCGGACGACAGCGAACACTGAAGCTTTCTTT. It is translated as CSVRTTANTEAFF. This chain connects TRBV29-1 to TRBJ1-1, with TRBD1 as a possible D gene (5 bases). This CDR3 comprises 13 residues. Germline lookup yields CDR1 SQVTM and CDR2 ANQGSEA. With 5 bases removed from V and 1 base from J, the gap between germline ends came to 11 bases.

The chain is built from TRBV19 and TRBJ2-1; D is possibly TRBD1 (6 bases). CDR1 is LNHDA and CDR2 is SQIVND in the germline V gene (reference sequence). The V gene lost 6 bases and the J gene lost 0 bases, with 12 bases spanning the gap. The CDR3 sequence is 15 residues long. The CDR3 reads CASSEGGYSYNEQFF. The CDR3, as DNA: TGTGCCAGTAGCGAAGGGGGATACTCCTACAATGAGCAGTTCTTC.

V is TRBV13 and J is TRBJ2-1; 7 nucleotides line up with TRBD2. Trimming at V came to 0 bases and at J to 0 bases, leaving 14 bases not matched to a gene. This CDR3 spans 20 amino acids. Germline assignment: CDR1 PRHDT and CDR2 FYEKMQ (reference sequence). CDR3 residues: CASSLGLTSRPLSSYNEQFF. The CDR3 DNA reads as TGTGCCAGCAGCTTAGGTTTGACTAGCCGACCACTGAGCTCCTACAATGAGCAGTTCTTC. Based on the CDR3 plus reference TRBV13 and TRBJ2-1, the full variable domain is AAGVIQSPRHLIKEKRETATLKCYPIPRHDTVYWYQQGPGQDPQFLISFYEKMQSDKGSIPDRFSAQQFSDYHSELNMSSLELGDSALYFCASSLGLTSRPLSSYNEQFFGPGTRLTVL.

J is TRBJ2-7 and V is TRBV6-1, with D perhaps assigned TRBD1 or TRBD2 (6 bases each). The germline gives CDR1 MNHNS, CDR2 SASEGT. With 2 bases removed from V and 7 bases from J, the gap between germline ends came to 12 bases. The CDR3 length is 13 residues. In DNA form, the CDR3 reads TGTGCCAGCAGTGAATATAGGGGGGTTGAGCAGTACTTC. As protein: CASSEYRGVEQYF.

This clonotype has at least ten counts. This sequence joins TRBV14 and TRBJ2-1; possible D gene TRBD2, 5 bases. V was clipped by 2 bases and J by 10 bases, with 18 bases between them. Per the germline V gene, CDR1 is SGHDN and CDR2 is FVKESK. The CDR3 loop spans 15 amino acids. The CDR3 loop reads CASSQLPSRLYEQFF. CDR3 bases: TGTGCCAGCAGCCAACTCCCTAGCAGGCTCTACGAGCAGTTCTTC.

This clonotype occurred once. The V and J genes are TRBV6-1 and TRBJ1-4; D perhaps matches TRBD1 (5 bases). The germline V and J ends were trimmed by 7 bases and 7 bases, with 19 bases remaining between them. The CDR3 sequence is 15 residues long. The V gene's germline CDR1 is MNHNS and CDR2 SASEGT. As DNA, the CDR3 is TGTGCCAGCACTGGAAGAGGGGCTTCTACTGAAAAACTGTTTTTT. Protein product: CASTGRGASTEKLFF.

This clonotype turned up a few times. The chain recombines TRBV20-1 with TRBJ1-3, with D uncertain. This CDR3 has 15 amino acids. CDR1 and CDR2 from the germline V gene are DFQATT and SNEGSKA (reference sequence). V was clipped by 3 bases and J by 0 bases, with 12 bases between them. The DNA of the CDR3 is TGCAGTGCTAGCATCAGAAGCGTCTCTGGAAACACCATATATTTT. Its translation is CSASIRSVSGNTIYF.

CDR3 region: CASSLDRVHEQFF. CDR3 nucleotide sequence: TGTGCCAGCAGCTTGGACAGGGTTCATGAGCAGTTCTTC. The chain has TRBV7-9 and TRBJ2-1, with TRBD1 matching over 8 bases. The CDR3 length is 13 residues. V shed 3 bases and J 8 bases; nucleotides not matched to a gene: 3. Germline-derived CDR1 and CDR2 are SEHNR and FQNEAQ (reference sequence).

This clonotype appeared a few times. This chain joins TRBV20-1 and TRBJ1-2; D unresolved. The length of the CDR3 is 13 residues. Trimming left V 4 bases short and J 5 bases short, with 14 bases between. CDR1 DFQATT and CDR2 SNEGSKA come from the germline V gene (reference sequence). The CDR3 here is CSAKVGRAYGYTF. The CDR3 nucleotides read TGCAGTGCTAAGGTCGGAAGAGCTTATGGCTACACCTTC.

This clonotype was counted only a few times. The chain joins TRBV28 to TRBJ1-2; no firm D call. Germline CDR1 and CDR2: MDHEN and SYDVKM. Trimming cost V 6 bases and J 10 bases, with 9 bases left between them. This CDR3 is built from 10 residues. CDR3 sequence: CASREFDYTF. The DNA for the CDR3 is TGTGCCAGCAGGGAGTTTGACTACACCTTC.

The V call is TRBV12-3 or TRBV12-4, the J call TRBJ2-5; D call uncertain. The CDR3 loop spans 15 amino acids. V gave up 5 bases and J gave up 0 bases, with 13 bases separating them. The CDR3 spells CASSPPDWYQETQYF. The CDR3 DNA is TGTGCCAGCAGTCCCCCAGATTGGTACCAAGAGACCCAGTACTTC.

This clonotype was observed a handful of times. The rearrangement joins TRBV13 to TRBJ2-5; TRBD2 agrees at 7 bases. J gave up 2 bases and V 5 bases, and 14 bases lay outside the gene matches. The CDR3 runs 17 residues. Per the germline V gene, CDR1 is PRHDT and CDR2 is FYEKMQ (reference sequence). This CDR3 is CASSLVYSGGKQETQYF. CDR3 nucleotide sequence: TGTGCCAGCAGCCTAGTCTATTCGGGAGGCAAGCAAGAGACCCAGTACTTC.

V and J are TRBV7-2 and TRBJ2-3; 14 bases match TRBD2. The CDR3 loop spans 17 amino acids. V lost 5 bases, J lost 2 bases, and 6 bases stayed unmatched. Germline V gene sequence: CDR1 SGHTA, CDR2 FQGNSA. Here the CDR3 reads CASSRTSGRKITDTQYF. CDR3 DNA: TGTGCCAGCAGCAGGACTAGCGGGAGGAAAATCACAGATACGCAGTATTTT.

This clonotype was seen a few times. The chain combines TRBV28 with TRBJ1-4; D is perhaps TRBD1 (6 bases). Germline CDR1 MDHEN, CDR2 SYDVKM. The CDR3 sequence is 18 residues long. The germline V and J ends were trimmed by 5 bases and 0 bases, with 19 bases remaining between them. CDR3 sequence (DNA): TGTGCCAGCAGTCTACCCTCAGGGGCCGATGCAACTAATGAAAAACTGTTTTTT. It is translated as CASSLPSGADATNEKLFF.